This note documents a single T cell receptor beta chain sequence. The data derive from a study of radiotherapy plus CTLA-4 blockade in lung cancer. Sequencing was performed with immunoSEQ multiplex PCR; in TCRdb, only in-frame clones are kept and a portion is missing. Found here are 55,000 to 65,000 clones, over 65% of them singletons; the top ten hold 3.5% to 4%. Trimming took off 10 bases at V and 1 base at J, with 16 bases between the two ends. Germline V gene data show CDR1 as SGHTA and CDR2 as FQGNSA. The CDR3 is made up of 14 amino acids. Material: peripheral blood, obtained from a patient treated with radiotherapy plus ipilimumab. The rearrangement uses TRBV7-2 and TRBJ2-5, with unresolved D. This TCR was recovered from a human donor with non-small cell lung cancer who had a partial response to radiotherapy plus ipilimumab. CDR3 protein: CATARNRVQETQYF. In DNA form, the CDR3 reads TGTGCCACCGCTAGAAATCGGGTCCAAGAGACCCAGTACTTC.